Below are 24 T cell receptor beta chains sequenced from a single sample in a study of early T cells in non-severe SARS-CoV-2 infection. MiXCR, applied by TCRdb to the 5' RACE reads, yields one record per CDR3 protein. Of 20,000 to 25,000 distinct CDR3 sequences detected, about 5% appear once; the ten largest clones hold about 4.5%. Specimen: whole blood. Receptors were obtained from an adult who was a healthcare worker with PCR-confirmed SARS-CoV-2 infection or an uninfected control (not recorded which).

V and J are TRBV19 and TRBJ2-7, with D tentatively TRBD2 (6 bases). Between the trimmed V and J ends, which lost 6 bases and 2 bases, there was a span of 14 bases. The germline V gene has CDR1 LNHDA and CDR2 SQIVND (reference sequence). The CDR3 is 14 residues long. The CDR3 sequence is CASSGTHSPYEQYF. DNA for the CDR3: TGTGCCAGTAGCGGGACTCATTCTCCCTACGAGCAGTACTTC.

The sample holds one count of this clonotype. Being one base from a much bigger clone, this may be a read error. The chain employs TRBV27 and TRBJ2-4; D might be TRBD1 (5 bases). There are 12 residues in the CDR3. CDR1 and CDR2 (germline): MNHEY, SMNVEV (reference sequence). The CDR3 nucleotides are TGTGCCAGCGGACAAGCCGAAAACATTCAGTACTTC. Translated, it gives CASGQAENIQYF.

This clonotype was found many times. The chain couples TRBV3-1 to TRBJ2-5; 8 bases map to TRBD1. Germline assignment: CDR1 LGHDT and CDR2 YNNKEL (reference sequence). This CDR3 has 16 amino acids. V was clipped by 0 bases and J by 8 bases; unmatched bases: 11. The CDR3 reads CASSQDRGRGQPTQYF. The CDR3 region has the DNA TGTGCCAGCAGCCAAGATAGAGGCAGGGGGCAACCTACCCAGTACTTC.

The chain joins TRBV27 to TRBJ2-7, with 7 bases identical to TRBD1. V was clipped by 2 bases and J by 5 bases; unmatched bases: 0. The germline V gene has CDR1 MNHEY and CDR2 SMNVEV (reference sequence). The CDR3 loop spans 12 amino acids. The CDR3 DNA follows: TGTGCCAGCAGTTTAGGACAGGACGAGCAGTACTTC. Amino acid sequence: CASSLGQDEQYF.

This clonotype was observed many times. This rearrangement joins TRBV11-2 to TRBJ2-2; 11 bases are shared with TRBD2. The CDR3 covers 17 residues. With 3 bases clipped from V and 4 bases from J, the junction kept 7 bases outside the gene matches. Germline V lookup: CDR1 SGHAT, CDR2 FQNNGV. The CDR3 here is CASSFQTSGVSTGELFF. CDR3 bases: TGTGCCAGCAGCTTTCAGACTAGCGGGGTGAGCACCGGGGAGCTGTTTTTT.

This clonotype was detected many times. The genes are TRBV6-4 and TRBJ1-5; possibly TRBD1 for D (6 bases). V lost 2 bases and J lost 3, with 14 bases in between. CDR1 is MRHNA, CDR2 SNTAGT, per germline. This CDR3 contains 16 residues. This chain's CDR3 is CASSDPNRDDNQPQHF. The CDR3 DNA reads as TGTGCCAGCAGTGACCCTAACAGGGATGACAATCAGCCCCAGCATTTT.

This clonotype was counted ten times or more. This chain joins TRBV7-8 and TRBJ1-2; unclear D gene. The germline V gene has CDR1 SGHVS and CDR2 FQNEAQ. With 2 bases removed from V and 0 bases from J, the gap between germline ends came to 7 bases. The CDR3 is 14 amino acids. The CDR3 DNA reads TGTGCCAGCAGCTTACCCGGTACTAACTATGGCTACACCTTC. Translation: CASSLPGTNYGYTF.

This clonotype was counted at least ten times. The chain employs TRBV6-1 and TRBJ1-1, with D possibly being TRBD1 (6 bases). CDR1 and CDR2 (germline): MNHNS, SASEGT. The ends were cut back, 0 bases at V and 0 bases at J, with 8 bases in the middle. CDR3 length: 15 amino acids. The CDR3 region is CASSEAGGLNTEAFF. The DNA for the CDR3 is TGTGCCAGCAGTGAAGCAGGGGGATTGAACACTGAAGCTTTCTTT.

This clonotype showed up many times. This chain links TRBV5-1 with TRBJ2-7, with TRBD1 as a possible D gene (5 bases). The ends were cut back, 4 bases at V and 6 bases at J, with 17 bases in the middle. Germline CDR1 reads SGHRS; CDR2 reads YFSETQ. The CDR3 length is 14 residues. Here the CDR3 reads CASSLIPGMGEQYF. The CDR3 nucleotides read TGCGCCAGCAGCCTAATCCCAGGGATGGGCGAGCAGTACTTC.

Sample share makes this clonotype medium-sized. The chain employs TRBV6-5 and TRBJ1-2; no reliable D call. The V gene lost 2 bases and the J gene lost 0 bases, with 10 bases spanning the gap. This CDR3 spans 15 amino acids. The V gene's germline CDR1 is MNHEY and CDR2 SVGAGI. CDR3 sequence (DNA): TGTGCCAGCAGTTACGGCGCAGGAGCTAACTATGGCTACACCTTC. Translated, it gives CASSYGAGANYGYTF.

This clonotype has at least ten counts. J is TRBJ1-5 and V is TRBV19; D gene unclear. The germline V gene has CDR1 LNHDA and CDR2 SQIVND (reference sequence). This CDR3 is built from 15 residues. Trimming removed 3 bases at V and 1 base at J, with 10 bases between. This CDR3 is CASSIEMQSNQPQHF. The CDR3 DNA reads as TGTGCCAGTAGTATCGAGATGCAGAGCAATCAGCCCCAGCATTTT.

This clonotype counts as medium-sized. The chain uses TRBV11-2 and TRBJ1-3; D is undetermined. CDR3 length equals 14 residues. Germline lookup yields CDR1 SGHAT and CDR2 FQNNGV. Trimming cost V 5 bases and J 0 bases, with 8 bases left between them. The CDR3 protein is CASSVSVSGNTIYF. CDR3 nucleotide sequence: TGTGCCAGCAGCGTCAGCGTCTCTGGAAACACCATATATTTT.

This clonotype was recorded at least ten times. CDR3 DNA: TGTGCCAGCAGCTTAGATCAGTTCTACGAGCAGTACTTC. This translates into CASSLDQFYEQYF. The J gene is TRBJ2-7, the V gene TRBV11-2; D uncertain. V lost 0 bases, J lost 3 bases, and 6 bases lay in between. Germline values: CDR1 SGHAT, CDR2 FQNNGV. The CDR3 has 13 residues.

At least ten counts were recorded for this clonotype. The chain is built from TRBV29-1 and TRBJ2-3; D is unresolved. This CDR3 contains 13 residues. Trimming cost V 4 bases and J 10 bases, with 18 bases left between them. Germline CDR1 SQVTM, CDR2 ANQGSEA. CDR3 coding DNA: TGCAGCGTTGGAGCCTTGTCACAGATATCGCAGTATTTT. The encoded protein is CSVGALSQISQYF.

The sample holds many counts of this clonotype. CDR3 region: CASSRIGTEAFF. CDR3 nucleotides: TGCGCCAGCAGCCGTATCGGCACTGAAGCTTTCTTT. The gene calls are TRBV4-3 and TRBJ1-1; D call uncertain. CDR3 size: 12 residues. V gave up 4 bases and J gave up 4 bases, with 7 bases separating them. Per the germline V gene, CDR1 is LGHNA and CDR2 is YSLEER.

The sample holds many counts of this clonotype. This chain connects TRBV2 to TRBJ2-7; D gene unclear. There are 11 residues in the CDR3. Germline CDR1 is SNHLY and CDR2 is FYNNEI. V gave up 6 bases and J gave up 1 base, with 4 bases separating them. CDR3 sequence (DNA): TGTGCCAGCAGGCGGTCCTACGAGCAGTACTTC. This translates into CASRRSYEQYF.

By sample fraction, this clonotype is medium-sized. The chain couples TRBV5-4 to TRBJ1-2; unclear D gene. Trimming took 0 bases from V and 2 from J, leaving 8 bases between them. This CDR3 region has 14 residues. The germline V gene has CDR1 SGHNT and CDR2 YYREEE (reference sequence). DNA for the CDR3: TGTGCCAGCAGCTTGGGCCAGATAAACTATGGCTACACCTTC. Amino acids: CASSLGQINYGYTF.

CDR3 loop: CASSPRGYNEQFF. The CDR3 DNA reads as TGTGCCAGCAGTCCCCGGGGCTACAATGAGCAGTTCTTC. The chain joins TRBV7-6 to TRBJ2-1; weak D call: TRBD2 (5 bases). The ends were cut back, 6 bases at V and 3 bases at J, with 9 bases in the middle. Germline V gene sequence: CDR1 SGHVS, CDR2 FNYEAQ. The CDR3 is 13 residues long.

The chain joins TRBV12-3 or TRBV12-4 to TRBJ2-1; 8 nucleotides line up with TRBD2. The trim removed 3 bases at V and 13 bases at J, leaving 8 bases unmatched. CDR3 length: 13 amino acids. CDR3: CASSFRAGVFQFF. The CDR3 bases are TGTGCCAGCAGTTTTCGAGCGGGGGTGTTTCAGTTCTTC.

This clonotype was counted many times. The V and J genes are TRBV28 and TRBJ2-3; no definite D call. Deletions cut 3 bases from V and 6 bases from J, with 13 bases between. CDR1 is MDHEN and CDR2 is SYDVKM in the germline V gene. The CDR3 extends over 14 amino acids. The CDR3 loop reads CASSFPAIGDTQYF. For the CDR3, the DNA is TGTGCCAGCAGTTTCCCGGCGATAGGGGATACGCAGTATTTT.

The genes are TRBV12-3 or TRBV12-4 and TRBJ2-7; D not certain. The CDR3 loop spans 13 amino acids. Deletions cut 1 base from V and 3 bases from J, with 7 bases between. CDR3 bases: TGTGCCAGCAGTTTAGGGCAGTACTACGAGCAGTACTTC. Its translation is CASSLGQYYEQYF.

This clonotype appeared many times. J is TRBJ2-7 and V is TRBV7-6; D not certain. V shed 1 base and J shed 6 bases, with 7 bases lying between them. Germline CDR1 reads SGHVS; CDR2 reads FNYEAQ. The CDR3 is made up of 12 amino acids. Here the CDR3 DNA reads TGTGCCAGCAGCTTAGGTACCCGCGAGCAGTACTTC. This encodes CASSLGTREQYF. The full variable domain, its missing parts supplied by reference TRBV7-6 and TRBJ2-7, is GAGVSQSPRYKVTKRGQDVALRCDPISGHVSLYWYRQALGQGPEFLTYFNYEAQQDKSGLPNDRFSAERPEGSISTLTIQRTEQRDSAMYRCASSLGTREQYFGPGTRLTVT.

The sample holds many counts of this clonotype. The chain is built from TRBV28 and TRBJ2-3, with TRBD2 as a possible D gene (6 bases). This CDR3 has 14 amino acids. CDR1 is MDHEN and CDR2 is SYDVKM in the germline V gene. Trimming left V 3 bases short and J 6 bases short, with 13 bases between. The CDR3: CASSLGGAGDTQYF. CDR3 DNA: TGTGCCAGCAGTTTGGGCGGGGCAGGGGATACGCAGTATTTT.

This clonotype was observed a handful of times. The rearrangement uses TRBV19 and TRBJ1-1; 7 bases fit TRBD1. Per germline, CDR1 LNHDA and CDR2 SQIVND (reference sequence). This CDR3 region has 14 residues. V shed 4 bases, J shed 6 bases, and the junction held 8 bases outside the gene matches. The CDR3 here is CASSTRQGVSEAFF. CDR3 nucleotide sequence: TGTGCCAGTAGTACTCGACAGGGCGTCTCTGAAGCTTTCTTT. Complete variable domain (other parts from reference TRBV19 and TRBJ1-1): DGGITQSPKYLFRKEGQNVTLSCEQNLNHDAMYWYRQDPGQGLRLIYYSQIVNDFQKGDIAEGYSVSREKKESFPLTVTSAQKNPTAFYLCASSTRQGVSEAFFGQGTRLTVV.